This T cell receptor (beta chain) stems from a study of shared clonotypes between healthy human individuals. The protocol was immunoSEQ multiplex PCR, while the TCRdb copy is restricted to in-frame clones and leaves out a portion. The data hold roughly 2,500,000 clones, with approximately 94% observed a single time. The sequenced material came from naive CD4+ T cells from PBMCs. Subset defined: CD45RA+ positively selected. The TCR comes from a young man in good health. Some clones in this sample may be carry-over from other donors' samples.

The DNA for the CDR3 is TGCGCCAGCAGCTTGGGGGCAGGGACGTGGGAGCAGTACTTC. Translating gives CASSLGAGTWEQYF. This sequence joins TRBV5-1 and TRBJ2-7; D tentatively reads TRBD1 or TRBD2 (5 bases each). The length of the CDR3 is 14 residues. The ends were cut back, 0 bases at V and 7 bases at J, with 14 bases in the middle. The V gene's germline CDR1 is SGHRS and CDR2 YFSETQ.